Given below is one T cell receptor beta chain in context. Clones were sequenced by immunoSEQ multiplex PCR, and TCRdb holds only the in-frame ones, with some missing. The table records about 170,000 clones, approximately 90% of them present only once. The data are from a study of blood T cell repertoires in COVID-19. Background on the study: Sample material is recorded as cDNA or gDNA derived from T cells, B-cell-depleted T cells, or PBMCs.

The germline V and J ends were trimmed by 5 bases and 4 bases, with 15 bases remaining between them. The CDR3 contains 14 residues. Germline V lookup: CDR1 SGHRS, CDR2 YFSETQ. Sequenced material: peripheral blood. This sequence was found in a man aged 18-30 years with COVID-19, enrolled during active disease. This chain uses TRBV5-1 with TRBJ2-5; possible D gene TRBD2, 7 bases. CDR3 nucleotide sequence: TGCGCCAGCAGGGGAGGGACATCTAGAGAGACCCAGTACTTC. Residues: CASRGGTSRETQYF.